This T cell receptor beta chain is drawn from a study of OX40 agonist ivuxolimab in advanced cancers. Study information: Clinicians treated patients with ivuxolimab, an agonistic anti-OX40 (CD134) antibody.

V shed 10 bases and J shed 6 bases, with 20 bases lying between them. The length of the CDR3 is 14 residues. Per germline, CDR1 WSHSY and CDR2 SAAADI. The repertoire was sequenced with immunoSEQ multiplex PCR; TCRdb's copy has only in-frame clones and lacks some. The sample has 70,000 or so clones, roughly 87% seen once. In the case of this clone: As yet, its antigen is unknown.

The study's findings and limits: Averaged across samples, CD8+ T cells carried more expanded clones than CD4+ did. Normalized T-cell clonal expansion was also low in a subset of nonresponders.

The chain has TRBV10-2 and TRBJ2-3, with D maybe TRBD1 (6 bases). The sample in question was CD4+ or CD8+ T cells sorted from blood, obtained in a trial of the OX40 agonist ivuxolimab. This TCR was recovered from an adult with an advanced solid tumor such as melanoma, head and neck, liver or kidney cancer. For the CDR3, the DNA is TGCGCCATAACTTCCGGGACACTAGGGGATACGCAGTATTTT. This codes for CAITSGTLGDTQYF.